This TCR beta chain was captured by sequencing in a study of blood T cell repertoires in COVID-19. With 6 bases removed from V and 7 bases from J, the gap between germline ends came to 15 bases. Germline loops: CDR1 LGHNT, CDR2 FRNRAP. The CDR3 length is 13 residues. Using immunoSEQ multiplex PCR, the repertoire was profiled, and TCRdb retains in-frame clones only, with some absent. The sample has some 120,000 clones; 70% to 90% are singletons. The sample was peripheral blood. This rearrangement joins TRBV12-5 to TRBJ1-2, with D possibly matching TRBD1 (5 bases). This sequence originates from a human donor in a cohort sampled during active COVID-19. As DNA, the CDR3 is TGTGCTAGTGGACCGGGGGGGTCGCCTGGCTACACCTTC. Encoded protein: CASGPGGSPGYTF. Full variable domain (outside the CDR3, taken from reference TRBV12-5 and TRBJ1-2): DARVTQTPRHKVTEMGQEVTMRCQPILGHNTVFWYRQTMMQGLELLAYFRNRAPLDDSGMPKDRFSAEMPDATLATLKIQPSEPRDSAVYFCASGPGGSPGYTFGSGTRLTVV.